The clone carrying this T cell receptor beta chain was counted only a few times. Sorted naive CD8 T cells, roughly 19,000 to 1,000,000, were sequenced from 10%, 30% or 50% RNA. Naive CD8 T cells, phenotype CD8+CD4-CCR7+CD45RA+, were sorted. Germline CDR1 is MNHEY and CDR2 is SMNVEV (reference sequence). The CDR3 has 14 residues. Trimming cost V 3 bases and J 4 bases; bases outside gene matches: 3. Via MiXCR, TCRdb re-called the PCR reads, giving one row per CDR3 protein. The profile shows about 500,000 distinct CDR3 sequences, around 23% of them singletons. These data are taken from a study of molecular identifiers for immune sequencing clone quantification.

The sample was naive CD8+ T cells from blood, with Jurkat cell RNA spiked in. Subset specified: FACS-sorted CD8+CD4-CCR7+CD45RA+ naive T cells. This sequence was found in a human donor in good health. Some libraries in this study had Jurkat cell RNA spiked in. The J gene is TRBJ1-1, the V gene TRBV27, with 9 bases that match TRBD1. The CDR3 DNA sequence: TGTGCCAGCAGTTTGGCGACAGGGGGCACTGAAGCTTTCTTT. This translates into CASSLATGGTEAFF.